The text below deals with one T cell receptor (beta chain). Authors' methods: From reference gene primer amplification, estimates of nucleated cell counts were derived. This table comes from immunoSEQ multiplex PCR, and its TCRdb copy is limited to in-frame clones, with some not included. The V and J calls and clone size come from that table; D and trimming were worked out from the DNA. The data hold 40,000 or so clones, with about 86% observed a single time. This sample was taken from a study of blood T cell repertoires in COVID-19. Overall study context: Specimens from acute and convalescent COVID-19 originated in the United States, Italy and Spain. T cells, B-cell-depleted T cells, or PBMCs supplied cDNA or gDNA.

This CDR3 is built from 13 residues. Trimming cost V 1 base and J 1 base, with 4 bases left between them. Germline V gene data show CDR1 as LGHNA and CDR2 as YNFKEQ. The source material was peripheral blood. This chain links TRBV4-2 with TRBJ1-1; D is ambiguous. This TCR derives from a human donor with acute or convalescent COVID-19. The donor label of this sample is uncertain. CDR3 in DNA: TGTGCCAGCAGCCAAGGTAAGAACACTGAAGCTTTCTTT. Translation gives CASSQGKNTEAFF.